Listed below are T cell receptor beta chains from one sample, sequenced in a study of human T cells and chemical hapten exposure. TCRdb reanalysed the RACE reads using MiXCR and keeps one entry per CDR3 protein. The sample holds fewer than 85,000 distinct CDR3 sequences, approximately 8% seen once. Source material: whole blood. The receptors come from a male donor in good health. Some clones in this sample may be carry-over from other donors' samples. Both conserved end residues are part of each CDR3. The D gene is left open where the match is weak. Size tells how often a clone was seen (once, few, many) or the class of an expanded clone, and some rows leave it out.

j_gene | abundance | d_gene | v_gene | CDR3aa | CDR3nt
TRBJ1-5 | many | . | TRBV6-2/TRBV6-3 | CASSDGRGNQPQHF | TGTGCCAGCAGCGACGGGCGGGGAAATCAGCCCCAGCATTTT
TRBJ2-7 | few | . | TRBV25-1 | CASSESGPYEQYF | TGTGCCAGCAGTGAATCCGGACCCTACGAGCAGTACTTC
TRBJ2-5 | few | . | TRBV10-3 | CAISANRQAVQETQYF | TGTGCCATCAGTGCTAATCGACAGGCCGTCCAAGAGACCCAGTACTTC
TRBJ2-3 | . | TRBD2 | TRBV7-2 | CASSLFLLAGGRGDTQYF | TGTGCCAGCAGCTTATTCTTACTAGCGGGAGGGCGGGGAGATACGCAGTATTTT
TRBJ1-5 | . | TRBD1 | TRBV19 | CASSFGTGVNQPQHF | TGTGCCAGTAGTTTCGGGACAGGGGTAAATCAGCCCCAGCATTTT
TRBJ2-5 | few | TRBD2 | TRBV10-3 | CASAQDGGGTAQYF | TGTGCCTCCGCCCAGGACGGCGGGGGAACGGCCCAGTACTTC
TRBJ1-1 | many | . | TRBV5-1 | CASSLDRIPIIEAFF | TGCGCCAGCAGCTTGGATCGGATCCCCATAATTGAAGCTTTCTTT
TRBJ2-6 | many | . | TRBV7-2 | CASSFFGANVLTF | TGTGCCAGCAGCTTTTTTGGGGCCAACGTCCTGACTTTC
TRBJ2-7 | . | . | TRBV7-9 | CASSLGTAGPYEQYF | TGTGCCAGCAGCTTAGGGACCGCCGGACCCTACGAGCAGTACTTC
TRBJ1-5 | . | TRBD1 | TRBV5-4 | CASSLPDREKGQPQHF | TGTGCCAGCAGCTTGCCGGACAGGGAGAAGGGTCAGCCCCAGCATTTT